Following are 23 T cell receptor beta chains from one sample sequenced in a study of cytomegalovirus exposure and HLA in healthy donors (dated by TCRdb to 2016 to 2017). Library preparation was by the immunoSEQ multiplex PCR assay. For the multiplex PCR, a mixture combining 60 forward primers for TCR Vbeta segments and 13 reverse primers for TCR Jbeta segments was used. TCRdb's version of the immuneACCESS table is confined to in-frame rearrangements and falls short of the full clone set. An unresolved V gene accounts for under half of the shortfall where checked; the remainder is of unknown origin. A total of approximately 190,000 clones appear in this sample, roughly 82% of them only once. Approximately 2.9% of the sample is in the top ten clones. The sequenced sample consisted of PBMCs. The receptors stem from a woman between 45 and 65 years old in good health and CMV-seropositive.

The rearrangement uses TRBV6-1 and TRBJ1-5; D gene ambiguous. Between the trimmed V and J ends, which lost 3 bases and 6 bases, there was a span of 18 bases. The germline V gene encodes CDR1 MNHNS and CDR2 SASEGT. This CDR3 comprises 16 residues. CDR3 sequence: CASSDPAAGFGQPQHF. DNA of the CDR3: TGTGCCAGCAGTGACCCGGCGGCCGGATTTGGTCAGCCCCAGCATTTT.

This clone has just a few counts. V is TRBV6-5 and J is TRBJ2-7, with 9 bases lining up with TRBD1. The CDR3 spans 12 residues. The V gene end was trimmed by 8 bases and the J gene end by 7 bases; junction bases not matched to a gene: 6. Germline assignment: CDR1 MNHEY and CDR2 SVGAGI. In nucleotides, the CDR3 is TGTGCCAGCGCTACAGGGGGCCGAGAGCAGTACTTC. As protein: CASATGGREQYF.

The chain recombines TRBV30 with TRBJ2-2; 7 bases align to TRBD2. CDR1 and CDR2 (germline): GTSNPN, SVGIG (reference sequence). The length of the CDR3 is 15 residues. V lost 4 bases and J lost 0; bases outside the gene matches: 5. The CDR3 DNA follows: TGTGCCTGGAATGCGGGGGATCCGAACACCGGGGAGCTGTTTTTT. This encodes CAWNAGDPNTGELFF.

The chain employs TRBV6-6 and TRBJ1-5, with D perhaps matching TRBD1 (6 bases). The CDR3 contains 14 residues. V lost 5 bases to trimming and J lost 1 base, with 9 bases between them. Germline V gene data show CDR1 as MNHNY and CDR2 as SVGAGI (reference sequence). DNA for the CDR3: TGTGCCAGCAGTGGGCAGGGGAGCAATCAGCCCCAGCATTTT. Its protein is CASSGQGSNQPQHF.

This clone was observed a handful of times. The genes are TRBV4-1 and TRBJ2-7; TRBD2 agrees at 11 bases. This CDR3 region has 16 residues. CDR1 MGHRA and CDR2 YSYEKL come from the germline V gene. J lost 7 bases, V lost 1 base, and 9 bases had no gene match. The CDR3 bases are TGCGCCAGCAGCCAAGGGCCTAGCGGGGGGCCTTTTGAGCAGTACTTC. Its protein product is CASSQGPSGGPFEQYF.

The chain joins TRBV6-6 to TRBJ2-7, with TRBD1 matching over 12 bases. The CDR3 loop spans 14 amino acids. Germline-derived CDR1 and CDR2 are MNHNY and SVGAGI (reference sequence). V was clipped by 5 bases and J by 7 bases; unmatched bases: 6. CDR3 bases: TGTGCCAGCAGTCCGGGACAGGGGGCGTTGGAGCAGTACTTC. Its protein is CASSPGQGALEQYF.

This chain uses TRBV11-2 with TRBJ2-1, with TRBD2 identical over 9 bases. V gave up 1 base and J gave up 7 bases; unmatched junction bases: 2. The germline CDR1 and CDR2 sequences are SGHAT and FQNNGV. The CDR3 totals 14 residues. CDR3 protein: CASSLGLAGNEQFF. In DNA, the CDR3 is TGTGCCAGCAGCTTAGGTCTAGCGGGGAATGAGCAGTTCTTC. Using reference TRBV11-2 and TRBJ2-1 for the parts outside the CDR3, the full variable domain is EAGVAQSPRYKIIEKRQSVAFWCNPISGHATLYWYQQILGQGPKLLIQFQNNGVVDDSQLPKDRFSAERLKGVDSTLKIQPAKLEDSAVYLCASSLGLAGNEQFFGPGTRLTVL.

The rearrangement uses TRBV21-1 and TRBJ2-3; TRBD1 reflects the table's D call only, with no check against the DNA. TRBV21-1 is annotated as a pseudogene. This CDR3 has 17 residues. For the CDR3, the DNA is TGTGCCAGCAGCATTACCGGGACAGGAGGACTCACAGATACGCAGTATTTT. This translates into CASSITGTGGLTDTQYF.

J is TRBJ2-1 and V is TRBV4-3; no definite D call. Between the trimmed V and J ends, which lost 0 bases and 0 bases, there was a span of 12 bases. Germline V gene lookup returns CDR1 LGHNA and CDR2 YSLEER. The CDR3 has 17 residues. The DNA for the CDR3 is TGCGCCAGCAGCCAAGACGTCGCCGCGGCCTCCTACAATGAGCAGTTCTTC. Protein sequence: CASSQDVAAASYNEQFF.

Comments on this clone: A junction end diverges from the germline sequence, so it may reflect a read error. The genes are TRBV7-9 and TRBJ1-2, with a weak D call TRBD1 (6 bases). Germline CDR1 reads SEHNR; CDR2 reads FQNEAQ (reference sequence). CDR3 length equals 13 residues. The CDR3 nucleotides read TGTTCCAGCAGCTTAGGGACAATGGATGGCTACACCTTC. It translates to CSSSLGTMDGYTF.

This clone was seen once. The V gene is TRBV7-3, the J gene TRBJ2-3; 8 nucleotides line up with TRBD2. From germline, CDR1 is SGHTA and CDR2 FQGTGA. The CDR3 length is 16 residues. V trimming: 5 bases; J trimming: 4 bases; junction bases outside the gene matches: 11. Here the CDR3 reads CASSPPGLVYSDTQYF. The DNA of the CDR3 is TGTGCCAGCAGCCCGCCGGGACTAGTGTACTCAGATACGCAGTATTTT.

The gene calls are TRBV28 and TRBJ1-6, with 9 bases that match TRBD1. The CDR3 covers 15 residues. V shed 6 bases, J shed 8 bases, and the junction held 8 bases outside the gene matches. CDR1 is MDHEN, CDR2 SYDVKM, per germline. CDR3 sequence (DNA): TGTGCCAGCAGCACGGGGACAGGGAACGATTCACCCCTCCACTTT. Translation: CASSTGTGNDSPLHF.

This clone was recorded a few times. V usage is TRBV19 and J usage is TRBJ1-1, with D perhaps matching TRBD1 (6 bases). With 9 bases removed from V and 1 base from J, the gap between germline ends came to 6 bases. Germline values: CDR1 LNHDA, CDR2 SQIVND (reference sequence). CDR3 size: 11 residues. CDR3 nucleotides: TGTGCCAGCAGGGGGAACACTGAAGCTTTCTTT. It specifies CASRGNTEAFF. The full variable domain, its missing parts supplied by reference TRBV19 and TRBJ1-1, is DGGITQSPKYLFRKEGQNVTLSCEQNLNHDAMYWYRQDPGQGLRLIYYSQIVNDFQKGDIAEGYSVSREKKESFPLTVTSAQKNPTAFYLCASRGNTEAFFGQGTRLTVV.

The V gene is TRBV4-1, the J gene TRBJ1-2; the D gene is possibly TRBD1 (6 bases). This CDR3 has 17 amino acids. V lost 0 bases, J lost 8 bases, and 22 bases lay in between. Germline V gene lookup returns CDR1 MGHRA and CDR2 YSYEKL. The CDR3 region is CASSQDRDMSPFDGYTF. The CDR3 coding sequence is TGCGCCAGCAGCCAAGATAGGGACATGTCCCCCTTTGACGGCTACACCTTC.

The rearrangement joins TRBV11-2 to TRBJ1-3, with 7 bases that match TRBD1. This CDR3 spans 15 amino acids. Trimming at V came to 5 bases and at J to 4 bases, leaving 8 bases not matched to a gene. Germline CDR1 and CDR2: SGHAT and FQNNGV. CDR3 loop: CASSPWTGSGNTIYF. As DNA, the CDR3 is TGTGCCAGCAGCCCCTGGACAGGTTCCGGAAACACCATATATTTT.

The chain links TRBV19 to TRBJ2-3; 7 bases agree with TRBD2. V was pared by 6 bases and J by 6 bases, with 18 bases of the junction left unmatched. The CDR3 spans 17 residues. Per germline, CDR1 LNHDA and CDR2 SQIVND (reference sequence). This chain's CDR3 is CASRDNLPGLIDDTQYF. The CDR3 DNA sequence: TGTGCCAGTAGGGACAATCTCCCGGGACTAATCGATGATACGCAGTATTTT.

The DNA for the CDR3 is TGTGCCAGCTCACCCGGGACTAGCGGGGACTACGAGCAGTACTTC. It translates to CASSPGTSGDYEQYF. The chain has TRBV18 and TRBJ2-7, with 13 bases lining up with TRBD2. This CDR3 has 15 amino acids. Germline assignment: CDR1 KGHSH and CDR2 LQKENI. The ends lost 3 bases at V and 3 bases at J; junction bases unmatched: 2.

The CDR3: CASSHNQPQHF. CDR3 bases: TGTGCCAGCAGTCACAATCAGCCCCAGCATTTT. The rearrangement joins TRBV6-1 to TRBJ1-5; D ambiguous. This CDR3 region has 11 residues. V was trimmed by 5 bases and J by 3 bases, leaving 2 bases between them. CDR1 is MNHNS, CDR2 SASEGT, per germline.

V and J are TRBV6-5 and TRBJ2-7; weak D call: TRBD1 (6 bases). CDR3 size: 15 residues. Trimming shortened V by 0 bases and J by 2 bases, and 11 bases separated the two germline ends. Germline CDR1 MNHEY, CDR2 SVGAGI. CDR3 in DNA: TGTGCCAGCAGTTACTCGACAGGAGACCCCTACGAGCAGTACTTC. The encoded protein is CASSYSTGDPYEQYF.

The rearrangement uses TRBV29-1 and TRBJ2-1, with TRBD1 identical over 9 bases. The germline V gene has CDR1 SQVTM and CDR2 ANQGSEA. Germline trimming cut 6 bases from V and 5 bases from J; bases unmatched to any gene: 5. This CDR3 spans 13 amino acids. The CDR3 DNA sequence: TGCAGCGTAAGACAGGGGGGAGACAATGAGCAGTTCTTC. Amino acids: CSVRQGGDNEQFF.

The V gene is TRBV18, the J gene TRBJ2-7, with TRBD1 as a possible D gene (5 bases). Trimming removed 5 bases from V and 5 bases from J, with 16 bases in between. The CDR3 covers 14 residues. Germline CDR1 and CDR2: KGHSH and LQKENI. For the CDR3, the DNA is TGTGCCAGCTCATCTTTTTGGGGCAAGGACGAGCAGTACTTC. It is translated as CASSSFWGKDEQYF.

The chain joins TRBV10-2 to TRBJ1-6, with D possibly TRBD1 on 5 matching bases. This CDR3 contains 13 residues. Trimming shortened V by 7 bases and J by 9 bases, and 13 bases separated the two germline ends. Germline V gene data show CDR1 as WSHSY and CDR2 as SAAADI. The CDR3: CASTPGKASPLHF. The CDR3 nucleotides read TGCGCCAGCACCCCAGGGAAGGCTTCACCCCTCCACTTT.

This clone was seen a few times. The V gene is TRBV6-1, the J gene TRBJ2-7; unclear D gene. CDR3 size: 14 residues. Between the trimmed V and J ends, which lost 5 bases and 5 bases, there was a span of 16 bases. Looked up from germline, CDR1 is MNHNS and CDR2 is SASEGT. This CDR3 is CASSSEPGSDEQYF. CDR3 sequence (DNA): TGTGCCAGCAGTTCGGAGCCCGGGTCGGACGAGCAGTACTTC.